This T cell receptor beta chain was recorded in a study of human T cells and chemical hapten exposure. Across the study: Patch testing was performed with 0.01% DPC on the upper back, with reading at 6 days.

Specified time point: pre-sensitization, week 0. Specified treatment: therapeutic diphenylcyclopropenone sensitization with weekly scalp DPC. TCRdb independently ran MiXCR on the RACE reads; one entry per CDR3 protein. This table has tens of thousands of distinct CDR3 sequences, 14% appearing once. Findings and caveats of the study: Since the donors had alopecia, their immune response may not be the same as that of healthy people. TCRs above 1 in 1000 frequency stayed constant with DPC sensitization.

The germline V gene encodes CDR1 MDHEN and CDR2 SYDVKM. The CDR3 is 16 amino acids. Losses at the gene ends were 3 bases for V and 7 bases for J; bases not matched to a gene: 11. Worth noting for this clonotype: Its target is not known.

This TCR was recovered from a woman aged 45-60 years with alopecia areata. Some clones in this sample may be carry-over from other donors' samples. This sequence joins TRBV28 and TRBJ1-5; 8 positions match TRBD1. The sequencing here drew on whole blood, taken in connection with sensitization to the hapten diphenylcyclopropenone (DPC). The CDR3 sequence is CASSLGYTAGGQPQHF. CDR3 DNA: TGTGCCAGCAGTTTGGGGTACACGGCAGGGGGCCAGCCCCAGCATTTT.